This passage covers 30 T cell receptor beta chains from one sample sequenced in a study of shared clonotypes between healthy human individuals. TCRdb's copy holds only in-frame clones and misses some; the assay was immunoSEQ multiplex PCR. The sample includes approximately 2.4 million clones, under 97% seen only once; the top ten take roughly 0.13%. Sequenced material: naive CD4+ T cells sorted from blood. Noted subset: CD45RA+ positively selected. Source of these receptors: a man younger than 35 in good health.

The J gene is TRBJ1-5, the V gene TRBV19; D call uncertain. This CDR3 is built from 15 residues. Germline CDR1 reads LNHDA; CDR2 reads SQIVND (reference sequence). Trimming left V 4 bases short and J 7 bases short, with 17 bases between. The CDR3 loop reads CASSSRDLGYQPQHF. CDR3 nucleotides: TGTGCCAGTAGTAGTAGGGATTTGGGGTACCAGCCCCAGCATTTT. Drawing the rest from reference TRBV19 and TRBJ1-5, the complete variable domain is DGGITQSPKYLFRKEGQNVTLSCEQNLNHDAMYWYRQDPGQGLRLIYYSQIVNDFQKGDIAEGYSVSREKKESFPLTVTSAQKNPTAFYLCASSSRDLGYQPQHFGDGTRLSIL.

The chain employs TRBV28 and TRBJ2-4, with D unresolved. V dropped 5 bases and J dropped 9 bases, with 8 bases sitting between them. The CDR3 length is 11 residues. Germline CDR1 and CDR2: MDHEN and SYDVKM. This chain's CDR3 is CASSRMGIQYF. The CDR3 DNA sequence: TGTGCCAGCAGTCGGATGGGCATTCAGTACTTC.

This clone was observed a few times. The chain joins TRBV7-9 to TRBJ2-7; 11 bases are shared with TRBD2. Germline V gene lookup returns CDR1 SEHNR and CDR2 FQNEAQ (reference sequence). This CDR3 contains 14 residues. J gave up 3 bases and V 4 bases, and 2 bases lay outside the gene matches. The CDR3 loop is CASSWGLADYEQYF. The CDR3 nucleotides read TGTGCCAGCAGCTGGGGACTAGCGGACTACGAGCAGTACTTC.

Here the CDR3 reads CACPMAGGNHEQFF. CDR3 DNA sequence: TGTGCCTGCCCCATGGCGGGAGGGAACCATGAGCAGTTCTTC. The J gene is TRBJ2-1, the V gene TRBV30; 9 positions match TRBD2. The length of the CDR3 is 14 residues. The germline gives CDR1 GTSNPN, CDR2 SVGIG (reference sequence). The V gene end was trimmed by 6 bases and the J gene end by 8 bases; junction bases not matched to a gene: 11.

The rearrangement uses TRBV29-1 and TRBJ1-1; no clear D gene. Germline values: CDR1 SQVTM, CDR2 ANQGSEA. The V gene lost 7 bases and the J gene lost 0 bases, with 6 bases spanning the gap. The CDR3 has 11 residues. The CDR3 sequence is CSAYMNTEAFF. In DNA form, the CDR3 reads TGCAGCGCCTACATGAACACTGAAGCTTTCTTT.

The J gene is TRBJ1-2, the V gene TRBV6-5, with 7 bases fitting TRBD1. Germline-derived CDR1 and CDR2 are MNHEY and SVGAGI. The CDR3 is 15 residues long. Germline trimming cut 2 bases from V and 1 base from J; bases unmatched to any gene: 4. The CDR3 region has the DNA TGTGCCAGCAGTTACGGGACAGCCGGTAACTATGGCTACACCTTC. Translated: CASSYGTAGNYGYTF.

This CDR3 reads CASLSRVFGTEAFF. The CDR3 DNA is TGTGCCAGCCTATCCAGGGTTTTTGGCACTGAAGCTTTCTTT. The V and J genes are TRBV6-1 and TRBJ1-1; possibly TRBD1 for D (5 bases). The germline V gene has CDR1 MNHNS and CDR2 SASEGT. Trimming took 8 bases from V and 4 from J, leaving 17 bases between them. This CDR3 has 14 amino acids.

This sequence joins TRBV19 and TRBJ1-2, with TRBD1 identical over 7 bases. V was clipped by 5 bases and J by 4 bases; unmatched bases: 16. The V gene's germline CDR1 is LNHDA and CDR2 SQIVND (reference sequence). This CDR3 is built from 17 residues. CDR3 residues: CASSGGTGATGGYGYTF. CDR3 DNA: TGTGCCAGTAGTGGCGGAACAGGGGCCACTGGAGGCTATGGCTACACCTTC.

The J gene is TRBJ1-2, the V gene TRBV18, with unresolved D. The CDR3 totals 14 residues. The V gene lost 3 bases and the J gene lost 4 bases, with 12 bases spanning the gap. The germline gives CDR1 KGHSH, CDR2 LQKENI. The DNA of the CDR3 is TGTGCCAGCTCACCGGACGGGTCCCCCTATGGCTACACCTTC. It yields the protein CASSPDGSPYGYTF.

This chain uses TRBV6-1 with TRBJ2-5; TRBD1 matches 8 bases. This CDR3 contains 14 residues. Germline-derived CDR1 and CDR2 are MNHNS and SASEGT. The junction had 9 bases not matched to a gene; V was cut back by 7 bases and J by 5 bases. CDR3 region: CASIDRGGKETQYF. DNA for the CDR3: TGTGCCAGCATCGACAGGGGAGGCAAGGAGACCCAGTACTTC.

The chain joins TRBV18 to TRBJ1-1; 7 bases are a match to TRBD1. The V gene's germline CDR1 is KGHSH and CDR2 LQKENI. Trimming cost V 4 bases and J 6 bases; bases outside gene matches: 11. CDR3 length equals 15 residues. The CDR3 spells CASSLDRAPVAEAFF. The CDR3 DNA reads as TGTGCCAGCTCACTTGACAGGGCGCCGGTCGCTGAAGCTTTCTTT.

This chain connects TRBV28 to TRBJ2-7; 8 positions match TRBD1. Germline V gene lookup returns CDR1 MDHEN and CDR2 SYDVKM. Trimming removed 1 base from V and 3 bases from J; junction bases left unmatched: 5. This CDR3 comprises 15 residues. CDR3 region: CASSLSGTGFYEQYF. The DNA for the CDR3 is TGTGCCAGCAGTTTATCCGGGACAGGCTTCTACGAGCAGTACTTC.

The J gene is TRBJ2-1, the V gene TRBV18; 10 bases agree with TRBD1. Germline values: CDR1 KGHSH, CDR2 LQKENI. V trimming: 4 bases; J trimming: 8 bases; junction bases outside the gene matches: 2. This CDR3 comprises 13 residues. The CDR3, as DNA: TGTGCCAGCTCACGGGACAGGGGAGATGAGCAGTTCTTC. Translated: CASSRDRGDEQFF.

The chain uses TRBV7-2 and TRBJ2-7; 8 bases are a match to TRBD1. Germline assignment: CDR1 SGHTA and CDR2 FQGNSA. The ends lost 3 bases at V and 2 bases at J; junction bases unmatched: 9. This CDR3 contains 16 residues. CDR3 region: CASSLTTGQGAYEQYF. In nucleotides, the CDR3 is TGTGCCAGCAGCTTGACTACCGGACAGGGAGCCTACGAGCAGTACTTC.

This chain joins TRBV7-9 and TRBJ2-5, with 8 bases that match TRBD1. The CDR3 sequence is 15 residues long. Trimming removed 3 bases from V and 5 bases from J; junction bases left unmatched: 8. Germline V gives CDR1 SEHNR, CDR2 FQNEAQ (reference sequence). CDR3: CASSLERQGRETQYF. In DNA, the CDR3 is TGTGCCAGCAGCTTGGAGAGACAGGGGAGGGAGACCCAGTACTTC. Full variable domain (outside the CDR3, taken from reference TRBV7-9 and TRBJ2-5): DTGVSQNPRHKITKRGQNVTFRCDPISEHNRLYWYRQTLGQGPEFLTYFQNEAQLEKSRLLSDRFSAERPKGSFSTLEIQRTEQGDSAMYLCASSLERQGRETQYFGPGTRLLVL.

The chain recombines TRBV18 with TRBJ2-7; possibly TRBD2 for D (7 bases). Trimming removed 0 bases from V and 6 bases from J, with 15 bases in between. Germline loops: CDR1 KGHSH, CDR2 LQKENI. The CDR3 runs 15 residues. In DNA form, the CDR3 reads TGTGCCAGCTCACCACCGGGGAGGGGAGGGGGCGAGCAGTACTTC. It encodes CASSPPGRGGGEQYF.

The chain couples TRBV10-3 to TRBJ2-1, with D possibly matching TRBD1 (6 bases). With 4 bases removed from V and 2 bases from J, the gap between germline ends came to 12 bases. CDR1 ENHRY and CDR2 SYGVKD come from the germline V gene. The CDR3 spans 15 residues. The CDR3 bases are TGTGCCATCAGTGGTTTAGGGGGTCCCTACAATGAGCAGTTCTTC. Amino acids: CAISGLGGPYNEQFF.

The gene calls are TRBV18 and TRBJ1-6, with D uncertain. Germline CDR1 KGHSH, CDR2 LQKENI. The V gene lost 2 bases and the J gene lost 8 bases, with 16 bases spanning the gap. The CDR3 is 16 residues long. This CDR3 is CASSPISWLGDSPLHF. Written as DNA, the CDR3 is TGTGCCAGCTCACCAATCTCGTGGTTGGGCGATTCACCCCTCCACTTT.

CDR3 nucleotide sequence: TGTGCCAGCAGCTTGAAAGGGACTAGCGGAGAGACCCAGTACTTC. It specifies CASSLKGTSGETQYF. V is TRBV5-6 and J is TRBJ2-5; TRBD2 matches 11 bases. J gave up 4 bases and V 1 base, and 3 bases lay outside the gene matches. Per germline, CDR1 SGHDT and CDR2 YYEEEE. CDR3 length equals 15 residues.

V is TRBV7-9 and J is TRBJ2-2; 8 bases line up with TRBD1. Germline V gene sequence: CDR1 SEHNR, CDR2 FQNEAQ (reference sequence). The CDR3 totals 16 residues. Trimming took 4 bases from V and 6 from J; bases not matched to a gene: 10. CDR3 protein: CASSSFGQGLSGELFF. CDR3 in DNA: TGTGCCAGCAGCTCATTCGGACAGGGTCTATCCGGGGAGCTGTTTTTT.

The V gene is TRBV27, the J gene TRBJ2-7; 10 nucleotides agree with TRBD1. Germline V gene sequence: CDR1 MNHEY, CDR2 SMNVEV (reference sequence). Losses at the gene ends were 3 bases for V and 3 bases for J; bases not matched to a gene: 5. CDR3 length: 15 amino acids. CDR3 in amino acids: CASSFPGQGFYEQYF. The CDR3 DNA reads as TGTGCCAGCAGTTTCCCGGGACAGGGGTTCTACGAGCAGTACTTC.

The J gene is TRBJ1-2, the V gene TRBV5-1; 8 nucleotides match TRBD1. The germline V gene encodes CDR1 SGHRS and CDR2 YFSETQ. This CDR3 spans 14 amino acids. V trimming: 2 bases; J trimming: 5 bases; junction bases outside the gene matches: 5. The CDR3 loop reads CASSLSGGGYGYTF. CDR3 DNA: TGCGCCAGCAGCTTATCAGGGGGCGGGTATGGCTACACCTTC.

The chain carries TRBV28 and TRBJ1-4; the D gene is possibly TRBD1 (6 bases). The CDR3 is made up of 15 amino acids. Trimming left V 2 bases short and J 7 bases short, with 14 bases between. Per germline, CDR1 MDHEN and CDR2 SYDVKM. CDR3 coding DNA: TGTGCCAGCAGTTTAAGCCGGGGGGCGCGTGAAAAACTGTTTTTT. Translating it yields CASSLSRGAREKLFF.

The count of this clone is one. The chain carries TRBV7-2 and TRBJ1-4; D gene unclear. The CDR3 is 11 residues long. Deletions cut 5 bases from V and 5 bases from J, with 3 bases between. Per the germline V gene, CDR1 is SGHTA and CDR2 is FQGNSA. The CDR3 region is CASSLNEKLFF. Here the CDR3 DNA reads TGTGCCAGCAGCCTCAATGAAAAACTGTTTTTT.

The rearrangement joins TRBV30 to TRBJ2-4; 7 bases map to TRBD2. The CDR3 is made up of 14 amino acids. The V gene's germline CDR1 is GTSNPN and CDR2 SVGIG (reference sequence). V trimming: 4 bases; J trimming: 5 bases; junction bases outside the gene matches: 8. CDR3: CAWTKGGGENIQYF. DNA of the CDR3: TGTGCCTGGACGAAGGGCGGGGGTGAAAACATTCAGTACTTC.

The rearrangement links TRBV11-2 to TRBJ2-1; no clear D gene. Germline V gene sequence: CDR1 SGHAT, CDR2 FQNNGV. Trimming removed 2 bases from V and 1 base from J, with 9 bases in between. This CDR3 is 15 amino acids long. CDR3 loop: CASSLLRQSYNEQFF. CDR3 DNA sequence: TGTGCCAGCAGCTTACTGAGGCAATCCTACAATGAGCAGTTCTTC.

This clone has just one count. The V gene is TRBV9, the J gene TRBJ2-1, with TRBD1 identical over 12 bases. Unmatched junction bases numbered 7, after V lost 3 bases and J lost 6 bases. Germline V lookup: CDR1 SGDLS, CDR2 YYNGEE. The CDR3 runs to 16 residues. This CDR3 reads CASSAGTGGRGNEQFF. In DNA form, the CDR3 reads TGTGCCAGCAGCGCCGGGACAGGGGGCAGGGGCAATGAGCAGTTCTTC.

Concerning this clone: The sample carries other DNA sequences with the same CDR3. The chain joins TRBV28 to TRBJ1-5; weak D call: TRBD1 (5 bases). The CDR3 is 14 residues long. Trimming removed 3 bases from V and 3 bases from J, with 9 bases in between. Germline V gene data show CDR1 as MDHEN and CDR2 as SYDVKM. CDR3 nucleotides: TGTGCCAGCAGTTTGGGGGGTTCCAATCAGCCCCAGCATTTT. Protein sequence: CASSLGGSNQPQHF. The full variable domain, in which reference TRBV28 and TRBJ1-5 provide the parts outside the CDR3, is DVKVTQSSRYLVKRTGEKVFLECVQDMDHENMFWYRQDPGLGLRLIYFSYDVKMKEKGDIPEGYSVSREKKERFSLILESASTNQTSMYLCASSLGGSNQPQHFGDGTRLSIL.

The chain employs TRBV4-3 and TRBJ1-2, with D possibly being TRBD1 (5 bases). Looked up from germline, CDR1 is LGHNA and CDR2 is YSLEER. V gave up 1 base and J gave up 3 bases, with 12 bases separating them. CDR3 size: 15 residues. The CDR3 region has the DNA TGCGCCAGCAGCCAAGGGGGGAAGGGGCACTATGGCTACACCTTC. Protein sequence: CASSQGGKGHYGYTF.

The chain links TRBV28 to TRBJ2-1, with D perhaps assigned TRBD1 or TRBD2 (5 bases each). V was shortened by 2 bases and J by 8 bases, with 16 bases between the two germline ends. Looked up from germline, CDR1 is MDHEN and CDR2 is SYDVKM. The CDR3 has 15 amino acids. Here the CDR3 DNA reads TGTGCCAGCAGTTTAGGGGATAGAGGGGCCGATGAGCAGTTCTTC. It specifies CASSLGDRGADEQFF.